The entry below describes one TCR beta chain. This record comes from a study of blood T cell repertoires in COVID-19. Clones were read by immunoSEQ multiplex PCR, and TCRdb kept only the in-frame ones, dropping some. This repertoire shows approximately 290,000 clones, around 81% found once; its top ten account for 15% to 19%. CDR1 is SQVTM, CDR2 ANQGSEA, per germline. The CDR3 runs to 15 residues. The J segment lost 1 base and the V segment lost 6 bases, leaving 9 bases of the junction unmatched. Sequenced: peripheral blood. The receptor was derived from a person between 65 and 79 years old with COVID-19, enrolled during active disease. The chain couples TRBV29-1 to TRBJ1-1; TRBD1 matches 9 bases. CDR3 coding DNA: TGCAGCGTCGCTCCGGGACAGGGTCCGAACACTGAAGCTTTCTTT. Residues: CSVAPGQGPNTEAFF.